The rows below give T cell receptor beta chains drawn from one sample of a study of Tregs in tolerant kidney transplant recipients. Sequencing used immunoSEQ multiplex PCR; TCRdb keeps in-frame clones, though not all of them. Found here are some 70,000 clones, 85% to 90% of them singletons; the top ten hold around 0.42%. The sample here was CD4+ T cells from blood, taken before the transplant. The receptors shown here come from a human donor who received a combined kidney and bone marrow transplant. The CDR3 runs from the conserved cysteine through the conserved F or W. The order of the fields is V gene, J gene, CDR3 protein.

V: TRBV7-3
J: TRBJ2-3
CDR3: CASSLIAGGGDTQYF

V: TRBV7-2
J: TRBJ2-2
CDR3: CASSLNPGNTGELFF

V: TRBV7-2
J: TRBJ1-2
CDR3: CASSLNWDTYGYTF

V: TRBV6-1
J: TRBJ2-7
CDR3: CASSARLGGQYF

V: TRBV27
J: TRBJ1-5
CDR3: CASSFGGANQPQHF

V: TRBV6-5
J: TRBJ1-1
CDR3: CASSYSGTGVTEAFF

V: TRBV5-1
J: TRBJ1-4
CDR3: CASSNTGTAAEKLFF

V: TRBV18
J: TRBJ2-7
CDR3: CASSGLAELTYEQYF

V: TRBV11-2
J: TRBJ1-4
CDR3: CASRRPLTGAGEKLFF

V: TRBV27
J: TRBJ2-7
CDR3: CASNSFIVDKYYEQYF

V: TRBV10-3
J: TRBJ2-2
CDR3: CAISAITSGHTGELFF

V: TRBV2
J: TRBJ1-2
CDR3: CASSVTGTGGNYGYTF

V: TRBV28
J: TRBJ1-5
CDR3: CASSMMPRVRSNQPQHF

V: TRBV5-5
J: TRBJ2-7
CDR3: CASSRTGVGRGEQYF

V: TRBV4-3
J: TRBJ2-7
CDR3: CASSQVGGGTYEQYF

V: TRBV7-2
J: TRBJ2-5
CDR3: CASSWTSVQETQYF

V: TRBV9
J: TRBJ1-1
CDR3: CASSVDEGRVNTEAFF

V: TRBV7-3
J: TRBJ2-2
CDR3: CASSRLAGGPFTGELFF

V: TRBV30
J: TRBJ1-4
CDR3: CAWSVLGQGSEKLFF

V: TRBV4-1
J: TRBJ2-4
CDR3: CASSQGGLAKNIQYF

V: TRBV11-2
J: TRBJ2-6
CDR3: CASSLVGGVHRSGANVLTF

V: TRBV30
J: TRBJ1-2
CDR3: CAWTTLTVDGYTF

V: TRBV10-3
J: TRBJ2-1
CDR3: CAISDPGLAGSNEQFF

V: TRBV27
J: TRBJ2-7
CDR3: CASSLTGPYEQYF

V: TRBV5-1
J: TRBJ2-1
CDR3: CASSSPRGSGNEQFF

V: TRBV6-6
J: TRBJ1-5
CDR3: CASSRGRGGQPQHF

V: TRBV9
J: TRBJ2-1
CDR3: CASSVVTSGIDEQFF

V: TRBV5-1
J: TRBJ2-1
CDR3: CASSSGTNGPYNEQFF

V: TRBV7-9
J: TRBJ1-5
CDR3: CASSSDRGGNQPQHF

V: TRBV21-1
J: TRBJ1-2
CDR3: CASSKEEGGRAYYGYTF

V: TRBV28
J: TRBJ1-5
CDR3: CASSFRAGLHQPQHF

V: TRBV28
J: TRBJ1-2
CDR3: CACWDRTYGYTF

V: TRBV6-5
J: TRBJ2-1
CDR3: CASGREAYNEQFF

V: TRBV10-2
J: TRBJ1-1
CDR3: CASSERGGLSTEAFF

V: TRBV2
J: TRBJ2-7
CDR3: CASSDRQAGYEQYF

V: TRBV28
J: TRBJ2-7
CDR3: CASSSFTVQYF

V: TRBV7-9
J: TRBJ1-5
CDR3: CASSLGDRDYQPQHF

V: TRBV5-4
J: TRBJ1-3
CDR3: CASSLGGSGNTIYF

V: TRBV5-1
J: TRBJ2-3
CDR3: CASTRAGSDTQYF

V: TRBV7-2
J: TRBJ2-7
CDR3: CASSLREGPTYEQYF

V: TRBV5-6
J: TRBJ2-1
CDR3: CASSFGPSGLYNEQFF

V: TRBV30
J: TRBJ2-7
CDR3: CAWSTSKAYEQYF

V: TRBV7-9
J: TRBJ1-2
CDR3: CASSRPTEVYGYTF

V: TRBV7-9
J: TRBJ2-7
CDR3: CASSLRTGAYEQYF

V: TRBV6-1
J: TRBJ2-3
CDR3: CAITDRAGADTQYF

V: TRBV28
J: TRBJ2-7
CDR3: CASSLGGQVYEQYF

V: TRBV11-2
J: TRBJ2-3
CDR3: CASSFGSTDTQYF

V: TRBV25-1
J: TRBJ2-4
CDR3: CASSYRGSIQYF

V: TRBV5-6
J: TRBJ1-5
CDR3: CASSRGGQGTQPQHF

V: TRBV5-5
J: TRBJ1-5
CDR3: CASSLAFGDQPQHF

V: TRBV6-5
J: TRBJ2-1
CDR3: CASSRHGEQFF

V: TRBV5-3
J: TRBJ2-1
CDR3: CARSLGGKGEQFF

V: TRBV28
J: TRBJ2-7
CDR3: CASSSGGRSGGEQYF

V: TRBV18
J: TRBJ2-2
CDR3: CASSPQDSANTGELFF

V: TRBV7-2
J: TRBJ2-5
CDR3: CASSPTGRVQETQYF

V: TRBV7-3
J: TRBJ2-4
CDR3: CASSSGQGDKNIQYF

V: TRBV19
J: TRBJ1-1
CDR3: CASTESPRRENTEAFF

V: TRBV7-2
J: TRBJ1-5
CDR3: CASSSGQGAFPGQPQHF

V: TRBV2
J: TRBJ2-2
CDR3: CASRQGTANTGELFF

V: TRBV19
J: TRBJ2-1
CDR3: CASSTRHRVAGSYGYNEQFF